The present entry profiles one T cell receptor (beta chain) with its context. Its antigen is unknown. Trimming took 2 bases from V and 13 from J, leaving 21 bases between them. The CDR3 totals 15 residues. Germline-derived CDR1 and CDR2 are SGHAT and FQNNGV. This entry belongs to a study of blood T cells in healthy people across ages. Study-wide findings and caveats: Older age went with lower TCR beta diversity per million T cells, in a roughly linear way.

Together with a sample-barcoded 5' primer, a J-beta primer mix was included in a second PCR lasting about 7 to 12 cycles. Every molecule of cDNA carried a tag from a template-switch adaptor with 12 random nucleotides. TCRdb reprocessed the 5' RACE reads with MiXCR, giving one entry per CDR3 protein. The sample holds about 1,800,000 distinct CDR3 sequences, about 30% seen once. Per sample, at least 6 micrograms of total RNA were extracted. This TCR came from a woman in her 30s in good health. V gene TRBV11-2 combines with J gene TRBJ2-4; D not resolved. Material for sequencing was blood. CDR3 sequence: CASSLSGATYNEQYF. The CDR3 DNA is TGTGCCAGCAGCTTATCTGGCGCCACCTACAATGAGCAGTACTTC.